The entry below gives a single TCR beta chain sequence along with its context. Antigen specificity is unknown. The entry originates in a study of T cells in narcolepsy. CDR1 is SGHTA, CDR2 FQGTGA, per germline. The CDR3 contains 14 residues. The V end lost 3 bases, the J end lost 7 bases, and 13 bases lay between the germline ends. Study-wide results and limits: Reportedly, autoreactive clonotypes were serially detected in patients' blood but not controls'. In some patient and control memory CD4+ samples, autoreactive clones were absent. Same-patient CSF and blood CD4+ T cell clonotypes included HCRT-specific and TRIB2-specific autoreactive ones.

Clones were read by immunoSEQ multiplex PCR, and TCRdb kept only the in-frame ones, dropping some. The sample includes tens of thousands of clones, roughly four fifths of them seen just once. The specimen was memory (CD45RA-) CD4+ T cells from blood. This chain connects TRBV7-3 to TRBJ2-1; possible D gene TRBD2, 6 bases. The receptor comes from a human donor in good health. The CDR3 reads CASSFGTSLNEQFF. The CDR3 nucleotides read TGTGCCAGCAGCTTCGGGACTTCCCTTAATGAGCAGTTCTTC.